Listed here is a single TCR beta chain. Its specificity is not known. The sample belongs to a study of cytomegalovirus exposure and HLA in healthy donors. General study findings and limits: A later analysis found most CMV-associated TCR beta chains apparently HLA-restricted. Prediction of most subjects' HLA-A and HLA-B alleles by TCR beta sequences was reportedly accurate. It was reported that the classifier diagnosed cytomegalovirus status with high specificity and sensitivity in both the original and validation cohorts.

The PCR had 60 Vbeta and 13 Jbeta primers. Some clones are missing from TCRdb's copy, which holds only in-frame ones; the method was immunoSEQ multiplex PCR. The sample yields 63,000 or so clones, 60% to 80% seen once. Trimming took 3 bases from V and 6 from J, leaving 17 bases between them. CDR1 and CDR2 (germline): SQVTM, ANQGSEA. The CDR3 sequence is 14 residues long. This TCR was recovered from a woman in her twenties or thirties in good health and CMV-seropositive. V gene TRBV29-1 combines with J gene TRBJ1-1, with no clear D. The sequencing sample was made of PBMCs. The CDR3 DNA reads TGCAGCGTTGAGTTCAGAATAATCAACCCTGAAGCTTTCTTT. Encoded protein: CSVEFRIINPEAFF.